This T cell receptor beta chain is drawn from a study of cytomegalovirus exposure and HLA in healthy donors. Study details: Membership in the Caucasian-associated ancestry cluster was found for around four fifths of 300 to 500 genotyped donors.

Whole-study findings and limits: CMV serostatus was the only immune exposure information that was available. Per a prior analysis, the majority of TCR beta V segments were productive roughly 90% or roughly 30% of the time.

J lost 8 bases, V lost 8 bases, and 6 bases had no gene match. CDR1 MDHEN and CDR2 SYDVKM come from the germline V gene. The CDR3 covers 13 residues. Amplification used 60 Vbeta primers and 13 Jbeta primers. Here immunoSEQ multiplex PCR was the method, and the copy in TCRdb shows in-frame clones only, minus some. The sample has more than 140,000 clones, roughly four fifths seen once. Turning to this clone: As yet, its antigen is unknown.

Sequencing was done on a sample of PBMCs. The chain carries TRBV28 and TRBJ2-2; TRBD1 matches 9 bases. The clonotype originates from a man aged 18 to 30 in good health and CMV-seropositive. CDR3 loop: CASDRGEWGELFF. As DNA, the CDR3 is TGTGCCAGCGACAGGGGGGAATGGGGGGAGCTGTTTTTT.